This is a list of T cell receptor beta chains from one sample in a study of T cells in Graves' hyperthyroidism and ophthalmopathy. MiXCR, run by TCRdb on the multiplex PCR reads, gives a single entry per CDR3 protein. This sample has about 300,000 distinct CDR3 sequences, with roughly 20% found just once. Specimen: blood. These receptors were obtained from a middle-aged man with Graves' ophthalmopathy. CDR3s include the opening cysteine and the closing phenylalanine or tryptophan. D genes are given only for firm matches. For some rows the clone size is stated as once, few or many, or as a class when expanded; others skip it.

j_call clone_size d_call v_call cdr3_aa cdr3_nt
TRBJ2-1 few - TRBV5-6 CASGSMGYNEQFF TGTGCCAGCGGTTCAATGGGATACAATGAGCAGTTCTTC
TRBJ2-3 many - TRBV10-2 CASSVQGTPTDTQYF TGCGCCAGCAGTGTTCAGGGGACCCCCACAGATACGCAGTATTTT
TRBJ2-6 - - TRBV7-3 CASSLTSDTSGANVLTF TGTGCCAGCAGCTTAACGTCTGACACTTCTGGGGCCAACGTCCTGACTTTC
TRBJ2-2 - - TRBV11-2 CASSSLYTGELFF TGTGCCAGCAGCTCCCTCTACACCGGGGAGCTGTTTTTT
TRBJ2-3 - - TRBV11-3 CASSLGTRRASTDTQYF TGTGCCAGCAGCTTAGGGACTCGACGGGCGAGCACAGATACGCAGTATTTT
TRBJ2-5 - - TRBV12-5 CASGPGGQETQYF TGTGCTAGTGGTCCGGGTGGGCAAGAGACCCAGTACTTC
TRBJ1-4 - - TRBV2 CASSEGTNNEKLFF TGTGCCAGCAGTGAAGGGACGAATAATGAAAAACTGTTTTTT
TRBJ2-7 many - TRBV18 CASSTLPGQAYEQYF TGTGCCAGCTCAACGCTACCGGGACAAGCATACGAGCAGTACTTC
TRBJ2-1 few - TRBV14 CASSDVLFRGEQFF TGTGCCAGCAGCGACGTCCTATTTCGGGGTGAGCAGTTCTTC
TRBJ2-3 few - TRBV6-1 CASSPGLTSDTQYF TGTGCCAGCAGTCCAGGACTAACCTCAGATACGCAGTATTTT
TRBJ2-3 - TRBD2 TRBV5-1 CASSLVLAGEVDTQYF TGCGCCAGCAGCTTGGTCCTAGCGGGAGAGGTGGATACGCAGTATTTT
TRBJ2-3 - - TRBV25-1 CASSESGFTDTQYF TGTGCCAGCAGTGAATCGGGTTTCACAGATACGCAGTATTTT
TRBJ1-1 - - TRBV9 CASSQSGGMLTEAFF TGTGCCAGCAGCCAATCCGGGGGGATGTTGACTGAAGCTTTCTTT
TRBJ2-7 many - TRBV11-2 CASTIRLGTSYEQYF TGTGCCAGCACCATTCGACTGGGAACTTCCTACGAGCAGTACTTC